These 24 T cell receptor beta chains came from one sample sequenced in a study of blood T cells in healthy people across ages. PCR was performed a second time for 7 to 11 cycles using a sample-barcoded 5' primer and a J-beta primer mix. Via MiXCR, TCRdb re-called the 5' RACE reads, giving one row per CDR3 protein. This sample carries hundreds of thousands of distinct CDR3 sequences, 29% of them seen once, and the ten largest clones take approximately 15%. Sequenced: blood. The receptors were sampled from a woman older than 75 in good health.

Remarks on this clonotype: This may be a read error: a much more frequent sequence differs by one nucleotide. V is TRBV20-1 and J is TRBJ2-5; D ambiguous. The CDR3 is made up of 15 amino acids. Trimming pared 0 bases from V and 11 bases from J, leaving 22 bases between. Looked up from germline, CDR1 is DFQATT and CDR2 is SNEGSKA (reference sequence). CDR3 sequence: CSARDRLTSYNEQYF. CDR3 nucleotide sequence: TGCAGTGCTAGAGATCGGCTTACCAGTTACAATGAGCAGTACTTC.

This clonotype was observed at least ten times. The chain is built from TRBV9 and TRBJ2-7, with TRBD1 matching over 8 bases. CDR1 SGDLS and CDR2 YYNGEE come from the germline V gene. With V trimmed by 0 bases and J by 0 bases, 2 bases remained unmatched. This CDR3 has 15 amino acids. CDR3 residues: CASSVGQGASYEQYF. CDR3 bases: TGTGCCAGCAGCGTAGGTCAGGGGGCCTCCTACGAGCAGTACTTC.

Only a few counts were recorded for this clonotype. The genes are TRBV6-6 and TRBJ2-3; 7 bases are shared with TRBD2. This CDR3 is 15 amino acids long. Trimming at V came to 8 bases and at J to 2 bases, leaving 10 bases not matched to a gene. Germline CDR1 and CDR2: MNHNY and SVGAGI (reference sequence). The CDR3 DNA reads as TGTGCCAGCCTTCCTCGTGGGGGGGTCACAGATACGCAGTATTTT. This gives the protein CASLPRGGVTDTQYF.

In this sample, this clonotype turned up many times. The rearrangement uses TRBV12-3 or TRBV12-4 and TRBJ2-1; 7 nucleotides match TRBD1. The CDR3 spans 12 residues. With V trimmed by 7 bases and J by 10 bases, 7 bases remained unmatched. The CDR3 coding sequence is TGTGCCAGCAACCGACAGGGTACGGAGCAGTTCTTC. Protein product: CASNRQGTEQFF.

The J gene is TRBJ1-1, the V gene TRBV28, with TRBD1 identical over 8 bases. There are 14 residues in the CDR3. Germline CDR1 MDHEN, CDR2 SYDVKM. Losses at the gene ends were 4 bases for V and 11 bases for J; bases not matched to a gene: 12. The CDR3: CASSYIGQGLDAFF. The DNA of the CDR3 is TGTGCCAGCAGTTATATCGGACAGGGCCTAGATGCTTTCTTT.

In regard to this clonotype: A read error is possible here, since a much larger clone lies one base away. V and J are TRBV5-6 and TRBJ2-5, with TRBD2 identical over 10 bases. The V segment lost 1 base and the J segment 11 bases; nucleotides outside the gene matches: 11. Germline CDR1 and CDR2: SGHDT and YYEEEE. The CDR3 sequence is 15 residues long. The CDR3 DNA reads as TGTGCCAGCAGCTTGAGTACTAGCGGGGTCTATGAGCAGTACTTC. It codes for CASSLSTSGVYEQYF. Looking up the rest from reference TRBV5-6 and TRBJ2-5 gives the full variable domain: DAGVTQSPTHLIKTRGQQVTLRCSPKSGHDTVSWYQQALGQGPQFIFQYYEEEERQRGNFPDRFSGHQFPNYSSELNVNALLLGDSALYLCASSLSTSGVYEQYFGPGTRLLVL.

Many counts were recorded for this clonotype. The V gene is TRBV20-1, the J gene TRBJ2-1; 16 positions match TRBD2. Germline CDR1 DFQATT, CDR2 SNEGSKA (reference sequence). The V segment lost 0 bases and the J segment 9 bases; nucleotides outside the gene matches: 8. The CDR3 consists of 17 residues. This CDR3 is CSARDSGLAGGHSEQFF. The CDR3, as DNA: TGCAGTGCTAGAGATTCGGGACTAGCGGGGGGGCATAGTGAGCAGTTCTTC.

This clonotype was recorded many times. Written as DNA, the CDR3 is TGTGCCAGCAGCTACCAGGGAACCTACAATGAGCAGTTCTTC. Encoded protein: CASSYQGTYNEQFF. The chain couples TRBV7-8 to TRBJ2-1, with D maybe TRBD1 (5 bases). This CDR3 has 14 amino acids. Germline values: CDR1 SGHVS, CDR2 FQNEAQ. Trimming removed 4 bases at V and 2 bases at J, with 9 bases between.

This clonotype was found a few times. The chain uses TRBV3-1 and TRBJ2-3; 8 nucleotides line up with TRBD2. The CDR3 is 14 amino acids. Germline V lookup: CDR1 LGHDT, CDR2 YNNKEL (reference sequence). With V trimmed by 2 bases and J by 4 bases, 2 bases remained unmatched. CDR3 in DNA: TGTGCCAGCAGCCAAAGGCGGGGGGCAGATACGCAGTATTTT. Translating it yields CASSQRRGADTQYF.

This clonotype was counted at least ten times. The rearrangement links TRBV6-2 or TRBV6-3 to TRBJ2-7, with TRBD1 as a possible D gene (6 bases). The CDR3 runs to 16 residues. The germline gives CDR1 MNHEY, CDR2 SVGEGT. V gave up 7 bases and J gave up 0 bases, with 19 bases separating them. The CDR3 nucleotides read TGTGCCAGCACCTCACGACAGGCGAGTGGCTCCTACGAGCAGTACTTC. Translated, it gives CASTSRQASGSYEQYF.

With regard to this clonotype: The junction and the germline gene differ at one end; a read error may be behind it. CDR3 in amino acids: CASSGPLKNIRYF. The DNA for the CDR3 is TGTGCCAGCAGTGGGCCTCTCAAAAACATTCGGTACTTC. This chain links TRBV25-1 with TRBJ2-4; D not certain. The CDR3 sequence is 13 residues long. CDR1 is MGHDK, CDR2 SYGVNS, per germline. The full variable domain, rest sourced from reference TRBV25-1 and TRBJ2-4, is EADIYQTPRYLVIGTGKKITLECSQTMGHDKMYWYQQDPGMELHLIHYSYGVNSTEKGDLSSESTVSRIRTEHFPLTLESARPSHTSQYLCASSGPLKNIRYFGAGTRLSVL.

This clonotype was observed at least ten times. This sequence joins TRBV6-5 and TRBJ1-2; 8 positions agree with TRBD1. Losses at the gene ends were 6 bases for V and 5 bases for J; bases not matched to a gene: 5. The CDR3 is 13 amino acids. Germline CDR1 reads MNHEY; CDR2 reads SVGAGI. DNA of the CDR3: TGTGCCAGCAGGAAACAGGGGGTTTATGGCTACACCTTC. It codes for CASRKQGVYGYTF.

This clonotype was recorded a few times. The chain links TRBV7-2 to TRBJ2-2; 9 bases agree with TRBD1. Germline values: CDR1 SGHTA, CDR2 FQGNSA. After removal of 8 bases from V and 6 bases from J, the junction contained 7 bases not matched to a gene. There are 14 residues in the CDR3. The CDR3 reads CASEDRGTPGELFF. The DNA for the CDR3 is TGTGCCAGCGAGGACAGGGGCACCCCCGGGGAGCTGTTTTTT.

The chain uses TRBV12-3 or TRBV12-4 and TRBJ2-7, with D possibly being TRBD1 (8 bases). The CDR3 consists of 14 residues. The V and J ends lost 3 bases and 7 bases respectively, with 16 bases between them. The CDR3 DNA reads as TGTGCCAGCAGTTTTCGGACAGGGAGGGAAGAGCAGTACTTC. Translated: CASSFRTGREEQYF.

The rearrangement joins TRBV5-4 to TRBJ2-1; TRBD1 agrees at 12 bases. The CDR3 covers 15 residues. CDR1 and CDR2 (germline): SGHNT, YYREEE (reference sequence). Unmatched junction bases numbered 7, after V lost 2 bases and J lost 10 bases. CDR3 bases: TGTGCCAGCAGCTTCGAGGGACAGGGGGCTTCGGAGCAGTTCTTC. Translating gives CASSFEGQGASEQFF.

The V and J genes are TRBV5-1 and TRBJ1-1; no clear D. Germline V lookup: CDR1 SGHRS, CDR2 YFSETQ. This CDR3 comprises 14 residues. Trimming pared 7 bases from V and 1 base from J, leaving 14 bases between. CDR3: CASCVGQQNTEAFF. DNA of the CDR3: TGCGCCAGCTGTGTAGGGCAGCAGAACACTGAAGCTTTCTTT.

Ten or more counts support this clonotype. For the CDR3, the DNA is TGTGCCAGCAGTTACTCACTAGCGGAAGAGACCCAGTACTTC. Protein sequence: CASSYSLAEETQYF. This rearrangement joins TRBV6-6 to TRBJ2-5, with 8 bases identical to TRBD2. The CDR3 loop spans 14 amino acids. CDR1 and CDR2 from the germline V gene are MNHNY and SVGAGI (reference sequence). V lost 0 bases to trimming and J lost 3 bases; unmatched junction nucleotides: 0.

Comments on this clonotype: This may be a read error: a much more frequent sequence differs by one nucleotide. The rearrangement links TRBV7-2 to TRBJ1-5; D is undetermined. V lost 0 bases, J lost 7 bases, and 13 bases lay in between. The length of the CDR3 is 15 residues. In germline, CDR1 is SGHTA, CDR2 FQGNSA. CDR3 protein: CASSLAPSLDQPQHF. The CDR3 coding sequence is TGTGCCAGCAGCTTAGCCCCCTCTTTGGACCAGCCCCAGCATTTT.

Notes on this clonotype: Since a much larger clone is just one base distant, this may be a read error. CDR3 DNA: TGTGCCAGCGACAGACTCCCGACGGCCAATCAGCCCCAGCATTTT. Translated, it gives CASDRLPTANQPQHF. The rearrangement links TRBV28 to TRBJ1-5, with a weak D call TRBD1 (5 bases). V lost 8 bases, J lost 3 bases, and 17 bases lay in between. The CDR3 has 15 residues. CDR1 is MDHEN, CDR2 SYDVKM, per germline.

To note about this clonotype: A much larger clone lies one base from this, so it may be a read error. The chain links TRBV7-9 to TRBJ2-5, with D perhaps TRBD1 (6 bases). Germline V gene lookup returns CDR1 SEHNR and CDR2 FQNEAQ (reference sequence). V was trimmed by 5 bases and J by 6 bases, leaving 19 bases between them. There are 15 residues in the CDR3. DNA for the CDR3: TGTGCCAGCAGCGATGTCAACAGGGATGGGAAGACCCAGTACTTC. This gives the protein CASSDVNRDGKTQYF. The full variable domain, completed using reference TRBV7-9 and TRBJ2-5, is DTGVSQNPRHKITKRGQNVTFRCDPISEHNRLYWYRQTLGQGPEFLTYFQNEAQLEKSRLLSDRFSAERPKGSFSTLEIQRTEQGDSAMYLCASSDVNRDGKTQYFGPGTRLLVL.

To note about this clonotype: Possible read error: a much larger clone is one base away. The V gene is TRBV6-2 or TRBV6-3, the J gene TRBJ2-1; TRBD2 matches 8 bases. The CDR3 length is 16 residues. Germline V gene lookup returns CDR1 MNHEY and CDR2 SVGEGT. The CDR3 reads CARSYSSGGVYNEQFF. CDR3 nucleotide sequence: TGTGCCCGCAGTTACTCCAGCGGGGGAGTCTACAATGAGCAGTTCTTC.

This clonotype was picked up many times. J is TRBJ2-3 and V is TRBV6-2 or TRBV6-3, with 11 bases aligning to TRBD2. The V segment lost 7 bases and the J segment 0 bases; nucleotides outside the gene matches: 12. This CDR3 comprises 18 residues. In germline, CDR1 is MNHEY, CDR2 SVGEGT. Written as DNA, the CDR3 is TGTGCCAGCAAACCCCGGGGACTAGCGGTACTTAGCACAGATACGCAGTATTTT. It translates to CASKPRGLAVLSTDTQYF.

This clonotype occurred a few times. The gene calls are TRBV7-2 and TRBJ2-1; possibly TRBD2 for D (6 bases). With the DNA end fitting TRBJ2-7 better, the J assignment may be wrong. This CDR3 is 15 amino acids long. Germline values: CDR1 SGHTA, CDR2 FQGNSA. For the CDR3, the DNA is TGTGCCAGCAGCGCACGGGGGACTTACTACAATGAGCAGTACTTC. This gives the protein CASSARGTYYNEQYF.

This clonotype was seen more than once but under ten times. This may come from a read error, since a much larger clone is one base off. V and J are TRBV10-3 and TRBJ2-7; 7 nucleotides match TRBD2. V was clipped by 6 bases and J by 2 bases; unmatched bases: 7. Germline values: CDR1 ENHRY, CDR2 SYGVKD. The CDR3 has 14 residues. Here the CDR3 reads CAIRGQGGTYEQYF. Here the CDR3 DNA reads TGTGCCATCAGGGGTCAGGGAGGGACCTACGAGCAGTACTTC.